Shown below are 9 T cell receptor beta chains from a single sample sequenced in a study of CD8 T cells in Susac syndrome. An amount of RNA that ranged from roughly 0.5 to 1 ug was reverse transcribed with random hexamers. One entry per CDR3 protein, called by TCRdb with MiXCR from the immunoSEQ multiplex PCR reads. The sample carries over 150,000 distinct CDR3 sequences, about 93% recorded once. The sample consisted of CD4+ T cells from PBMCs. These receptors were taken from a human donor with multiple sclerosis.

The CDR3, as DNA: TGCAGCGTTGGTAACGGGGGGGCTGGTACAGATACGCAGTATTTT. Translating gives CSVGNGGAGTDTQYF. This chain connects TRBV29-1 to TRBJ2-3, with TRBD2 identical over 8 bases. The CDR3 is 15 amino acids. The germline gives CDR1 SQVTM, CDR2 ANQGSEA. The trim removed 4 bases at V and 3 bases at J, leaving 9 bases unmatched.

The chain joins TRBV29-1 to TRBJ2-1; the D gene is possibly TRBD1 (5 bases). CDR3 length: 13 amino acids. Germline V CDR1 and CDR2: SQVTM, ANQGSEA. Trimming cost V 7 bases and J 4 bases, with 14 bases left between them. In DNA form, the CDR3 reads TGCAGCGCCCGAGAAGGGGCGTACAATGAGCAGTTCTTC. Its protein product is CSAREGAYNEQFF.

The chain links TRBV27 to TRBJ2-7, with D perhaps assigned TRBD1 or TRBD2 (6 bases each). The V and J ends lost 1 base and 9 bases respectively, with 10 bases between them. Germline CDR1 and CDR2: MNHEY and SMNVEV (reference sequence). This CDR3 region has 12 residues. The CDR3 reads CASSLYPGAQYF. CDR3 in DNA: TGTGCCAGCAGTTTATACCCGGGGGCGCAGTACTTC.

The chain couples TRBV15 to TRBJ2-3, with no clear D. This CDR3 contains 14 residues. V dropped 0 bases and J dropped 6 bases, with 10 bases sitting between them. Germline loops: CDR1 LNHNV, CDR2 YYDKDF (reference sequence). In nucleotides, the CDR3 is TGTGCCACCAGCAGAGACCAGAATGGTGATACGCAGTATTTT. This translates into CATSRDQNGDTQYF.

V and J are TRBV19 and TRBJ2-4; a possible D gene is TRBD2 (6 bases). The germline CDR1 and CDR2 sequences are LNHDA and SQIVND (reference sequence). The CDR3 has 15 residues. The V end was cut by 6 bases, the J end by 3 bases, with 15 bases between. The CDR3 nucleotides are TGTGCCAGTAGCCATCCGGGGGAGGTCAAAAACATTCAGTACTTC. It codes for CASSHPGEVKNIQYF.

The rearrangement links TRBV10-3 to TRBJ2-5; 8 bases align to TRBD1. Germline assignment: CDR1 ENHRY and CDR2 SYGVKD. The CDR3 has 14 residues. Trimming took 6 bases from V and 5 from J; bases not matched to a gene: 8. The CDR3 is CAISRGQEEETQYF. The CDR3 DNA is TGTGCCATCAGCAGGGGGCAAGAAGAGGAGACCCAGTACTTC.

The genes are TRBV30 and TRBJ2-5; no reliable D call. The V and J ends lost 0 bases and 1 base respectively, with 12 bases between them. CDR3 length: 15 residues. Germline CDR1 and CDR2: GTSNPN and SVGIG (reference sequence). CDR3 sequence reads: CAWSVGGRVQETQYF. CDR3 coding DNA: TGTGCCTGGAGTGTCGGCGGACGAGTCCAAGAGACCCAGTACTTC. Full variable domain (rest looked up from reference TRBV30 and TRBJ2-5): SQTIHQWPATLVQPVGSPLSLECTVEGTSNPNLYWYRQAAGRGLQLLFYSVGIGQISSEVPQNLSASRPQDRQFILSSKKLLLSDSGFYLCAWSVGGRVQETQYFGPGTRLLVL.

The chain is built from TRBV2 and TRBJ2-5; D is perhaps TRBD1 or TRBD2 (5 bases each). Germline values: CDR1 SNHLY, CDR2 FYNNEI. Trimming left V 10 bases short and J 4 bases short, with 19 bases between. The CDR3 runs to 14 residues. CDR3 in DNA: TGTGCCACCGAAGGGACCGCGAGGGGAGAGACCCAGTACTTC. Translated, it gives CATEGTARGETQYF.

The V gene is TRBV2, the J gene TRBJ2-5, with D perhaps matching TRBD1 (6 bases). Germline V lookup: CDR1 SNHLY, CDR2 FYNNEI. The CDR3 covers 12 residues. The V end was cut by 4 bases, the J end by 6 bases, with 9 bases between. The CDR3 DNA follows: TGTGCCAGCAGTGGAGGGGGAAAGACCCAGTACTTC. Translating gives CASSGGGKTQYF.